These T cell receptor beta chains were read from a single sample in a study of T cells after posttransplantation cyclophosphamide. Method: immunoSEQ multiplex PCR; TCRdb's copy keeps in-frame clones and lacks some. Found here are 30,000 to 40,000 clones, about 87% of them singletons; the top ten hold around 14%. The sequenced material came from PBMCs. These receptors were taken from a woman aged 40-49 years with a blood cancer, CMV-positive, and with a related stem cell donor. Each CDR3 is given with its conserved first and last residue. A D gene is named only where the DNA matches it firmly. A clone size is listed for some rows: how often the clone was seen (once, few, many), or a class if it is expanded.

>TRBJ1-1|TRBV20-1|-|-
TGCAGTGCTAGGGGGCGGAGTGAAGCTTTCTTT
CSARGRSEAFF
>TRBJ1-4|TRBV7-9|-|-
TGTGCCAGCAGCCTACGGAGGGGCGGAGAAAAACTGTTTTTT
CASSLRRGGEKLFF
>TRBJ2-7|TRBV7-8|-|-
TGTGCCAGCAGCTTAGTTCCCTCGGTTGCCGCCTACGAGCAGTACTTC
CASSLVPSVAAYEQYF
>TRBJ1-2|TRBV7-2|-|TRBD1
TGTGCCAGCACCAGTAGGGGGCAGCGCTATGGCTACACCTTC
CASTSRGQRYGYTF
>TRBJ2-2|TRBV9|-|-
TGTGCCAGCAGCCGCGGGGGCCTAGCCGGGGAGCTGTTTTTT
CASSRGGLAGELFF
>TRBJ1-3|TRBV10-3|-|-
TGTGCCATTCAGGTACCACTGAACACCATATATTTT
CAIQVPLNTIYF
>TRBJ1-2|TRBV29-1|-|TRBD1
TGCAGCGTCGCAGATTTAGGACAGGGCGACGGCTACACCTTC
CSVADLGQGDGYTF
>TRBJ2-3|TRBV5-1|-|-
TGCGCCAGCAGCCCACCCCTAACTACAGGGGATACGCAGTATTTT
CASSPPLTTGDTQYF
>TRBJ1-3|TRBV7-9|-|-
TGTGCCAGCAGTCAGGGGTTGCAGACTGGAAACACCATATATTTT
CASSQGLQTGNTIYF
>TRBJ1-6|TRBV5-1|few|-
TGCGCCAGCAGCTTGGACCTAGCGAGACAAACAAATTCACCCCTCCACTTT
CASSLDLARQTNSPLHF
>TRBJ1-4|TRBV28|-|TRBD1
TGTGCCAGCAGGGGGGACAGGGAAATTTATGAAAAACTGTTTTTT
CASRGDREIYEKLFF
>TRBJ1-2|TRBV7-8|-|-
TGTGCCAGCAGCTTAGGGGGGGAGGGCTACACCTTC
CASSLGGEGYTF
>TRBJ1-5|TRBV5-6|-|-
TGTGCCAGCAGCTTTGGGGGGGGATTCGGGCGCAATCAGCCCCAGCATTTT
CASSFGGGFGRNQPQHF
>TRBJ1-1|TRBV7-9|-|-
TGTGCCAGCAGAACCGAACAGGCTCATGAAGCTTTCTTT
CASRTEQAHEAFF
>TRBJ2-7|TRBV19|-|TRBD2
TGTGCCAGTAGTATCCCCCGCGGGGGCTCCTACGAGCAGTACTTC
CASSIPRGGSYEQYF
>TRBJ2-2|TRBV6-5|-|TRBD1
TGTGCCACGACAATTACACAGGGGAGCGGGGAGCTGTTTTTT
CATTITQGSGELFF
>TRBJ1-1|TRBV28|-|-
TGTGCCAGCAGTTTATTATACAGGTACACTGAAGCTTTCTTT
CASSLLYRYTEAFF
>TRBJ2-7|TRBV4-1|-|TRBD2
TGCGCCAGCAGCCATCTGACTAGCGACGAGCAGTACTTC
CASSHLTSDEQYF
>TRBJ2-1|TRBV11-2|-|TRBD2
TGTGCCAGCAGCTTAGGTTATCGGGGGGGTCCCTACAATGAGCAGTTCTTC
CASSLGYRGGPYNEQFF
>TRBJ2-5|TRBV6-1|-|TRBD2
TGTGCCAGCAGTCTTCTAGCGGGGAAACAAGAGACCCAGTACTTC
CASSLLAGKQETQYF
>TRBJ2-7|TRBV7-9|-|-
TGTGCCAGCAGCTTATCCGGGGATAGCTCCTACGAGCAGTACTTC
CASSLSGDSSYEQYF
>TRBJ1-2|TRBV19|-|-
TGTGCCAGTACCCAGTACTCAAAAGGGGAACCTAACTATGGCTACACCTTC
CASTQYSKGEPNYGYTF
>TRBJ1-4|TRBV2|few|-
TGTGCCAGCAGCCCCTTTGAAGGGGGATCTAATGAAAAACTGTTTTTT
CASSPFEGGSNEKLFF
>TRBJ1-1|TRBV4-1|-|-
TGCGCCAGCAGCCCGAGGTTGACAGGGAACACTGAAGCTTTCTTT
CASSPRLTGNTEAFF
>TRBJ2-7|TRBV5-1|-|TRBD1
TGCGCCAGCAGCTCGACAGGACAGGATCTCGAGCAGTACTTC
CASSSTGQDLEQYF
>TRBJ2-7|TRBV27|-|TRBD1
TGTGCCAGCAGTTTATGGGACAGGGGTTCGGGGGAGCAGTACTTC
CASSLWDRGSGEQYF
>TRBJ1-1|TRBV11-2|-|TRBD1
TGTGCCAGCAGCTTACCTCGGACAGGGGGGACTGAAGCTTTCTTT
CASSLPRTGGTEAFF
>TRBJ2-7|TRBV4-1|once|TRBD1
TGCGCCAGCAGCCCTGAACTCGGACAGGAACCTTACGAGCAGTACTTC
CASSPELGQEPYEQYF
>TRBJ1-2|TRBV5-1|-|-
TGCGCCAGCAGCGCACAGCTAAACTATGGCTACACCTTC
CASSAQLNYGYTF
>TRBJ1-6|TRBV5-4|-|TRBD1
TGTGCCAGCAGCTCGGAACAGGGGCGGTTTTCACCCCTCCACTTT
CASSSEQGRFSPLHF
>TRBJ1-1|TRBV6-5|once|-
TGTGCCAGCAGTAACGTGGGGGGGTGGACTGAAGCTTTCTTT
CASSNVGGWTEAFF
>TRBJ1-2|TRBV27|-|-
TGTGCCAGCAGTCGTCGGGGGTCCCTAGGTGGCTACACCTTC
CASSRRGSLGGYTF
>TRBJ1-4|TRBV12-5|-|TRBD1
TGTGCTAGTGAAGACCAGGGGGGCGCAACTAATGAAAAACTGTTTTTT
CASEDQGGATNEKLFF
>TRBJ2-2|TRBV18|-|TRBD1
TGTGCCAGCTCACCGGACAGGGTGAACACCGGGGAGCTGTTTTTT
CASSPDRVNTGELFF
>TRBJ1-1|TRBV27|once|-
TGTGCCAGCAGTTTACGGGGGGCCCAGGTCACTGAAGCTTTCTTT
CASSLRGAQVTEAFF
>TRBJ2-2|TRBV7-3|once|TRBD2
TGTGCCAGCAGTCGCCCGGGACTAGCGGGGGGGAACACCGGGGAGCTGTTTTTT
CASSRPGLAGGNTGELFF
>TRBJ1-2|TRBV6-5|-|TRBD1
TGTGCCAGCAGGGAGGACAGGGATATCTATGGCTACACCTTC
CASREDRDIYGYTF
>TRBJ1-4|TRBV7-9|few|-
TGTGCCAGCAGCTTACCGGACACAAATGAAAAACTGTTTTTT
CASSLPDTNEKLFF
>TRBJ2-7|TRBV5-4|-|-
TGTGCCAGCAGCTTACTAGCGAGGGGGGACGAGCAGTACTTC
CASSLLARGDEQYF
>TRBJ2-7|TRBV10-3|-|-
TGTGCCATCAGGGGGACTTCCTACGAGCAGTACTTC
CAIRGTSYEQYF
>TRBJ1-2|TRBV18|-|-
TGTGCCAGCTCACCACCGGTCCGAGGAAGCTATGGCTACACCTTC
CASSPPVRGSYGYTF
>TRBJ2-1|TRBV29-1|-|-
TGCAGCGTTGAAGCCAGACTTAGCAACAATGAGCAGTTCTTC
CSVEARLSNNEQFF
>TRBJ2-3|TRBV19|-|-
TGTGCCAGTAGGCTTCAGGGAGATACGCAGTATTTT
CASRLQGDTQYF
>TRBJ2-1|TRBV6-5|-|-
TGTGCCAGCAGTCTTATCCGGTACAATGAGCAGTTCTTC
CASSLIRYNEQFF
>TRBJ1-4|TRBV5-1|few|TRBD1
TGCGCCAGCAGCCGGGGACAGGGCCGTGAAAAACTGTTTTTT
CASSRGQGREKLFF
>TRBJ1-6|TRBV19|-|TRBD1
TGTGCCAGTAGTCTACGGACAGGTCCGAATTCACCCCTCCACTTT
CASSLRTGPNSPLHF
>TRBJ1-5|TRBV6-1|-|-
TGTGCCAGCAGTGAAAGGGCGGGGGGATGGCAGCCCCAGCATTTT
CASSERAGGWQPQHF
>TRBJ1-2|TRBV10-3|-|-
TGTGCCATCAGTAAAGACGGAGGAGGTAACTATGGCTACACCTTC
CAISKDGGGNYGYTF
>TRBJ1-6|TRBV19|once|-
TGTGCCAGTAGACCCTCACTAGGCGTCGGGGATTCACCCCTCCACTTT
CASRPSLGVGDSPLHF